Listed below are T cell receptor beta chains from one sample, sequenced in a study of Ad26.COV2.S vaccination and SARS-CoV-2 variants. TCRdb's table, derived via immunoSEQ multiplex PCR, lists solely in-frame clones and lacks some. The sample lists about 350,000 clones, about 87% occurring once. Source: peripheral blood, taken in a trial of Ad26.COV2.S vaccine versus placebo. Receptors originate from a person between 18 and 60 years old who received the Ad26.COV2.S COVID-19 vaccine or a placebo. CDR3s leave out the opening cysteine and the closing phenylalanine or tryptophan. The order of the fields is V gene, CDR3 length, CDR3 protein.

TRBV5-1,12,ASTPGVAGDTQY
TRBV10-1,10,ATRDSYNEQF
TRBV30,13,AWSRGGQGNQPQH
TRBV5-6,13,ASSSQIQVNTEAF
TRBV4-3,17,ASSQDTLGGSSGTGELF
TRBV19,14,ASSTSPGGGNQPQH
TRBV2,11,ASSEAANTEAF
TRBV9,15,ASSERSGGRATDTQY
TRBV19,13,ASSIRGLPGNEQF
TRBV10-3,11,AISEVIGDEQF
TRBV7-3,11,ASSRGGEETQY
TRBV7-2,11,ASSSGGRGGAF
TRBV18,14,ASSPQDRTNTGELF
TRBV4-3,13,ASSQDGHGNTEAF
TRBV27,12,ASSFEGPFAEAF
TRBV4-2,13,ASSQDGQGDQPQH
TRBV4-1,13,ASSLGPGGTGELF
TRBV28,10,ASSLTILGWY
TRBV7-3,14,ASSLEQGASNYGYT
TRBV25-1,9,ASSGGGGYT
TRBV7-9,12,ASSLAEGAYEQY
TRBV10-2,14,ASSEWDSAESYEQY
TRBV2,14,ASTSQGQGTGNTIY
TRBV9,14,ASSVGVILGTDTQY
TRBV13,12,ASSLGAGNQPQH
TRBV5-1,12,ASRRRGDNSPLH
TRBV7-9,13,ASSPVGGYNSPLH
TRBV6-5,12,ASSYRQADQPQH
TRBV2,10,ASSEWNTEAF
TRBV7-2,13,ASSLKTFPSTQAF
TRBV29-1,14,SVEESGSRRRFEAF
TRBV19,12,ASNSPGMNTEAF
TRBV5-6,13,ASSLSSGFYNEQF
TRBV29-1,11,SVVRQLGEKLF
TRBV6-5,12,ASSPQGPDQPQH
TRBV6-6,13,ASRDVDRDNSPLH
TRBV3-1/TRBV3-2,13,ASSSQGIGANVLT
TRBV7-2,13,ASSPGQGANQPQH
TRBV4-2,14,ASSQEGTSVTDTQY
TRBV4-3,11,ASSQDMAYEQY
TRBV2,11,ASRQGKMTEAF
TRBV7-2,14,ASSPSSGGAAGEQY
TRBV6-2/TRBV6-3,12,ASSGGMSTDTQY
TRBV27,15,ASSPGTSGTYTGELF
TRBV7-9,13,ASSTGTGSYNEQF
TRBV9,15,ASSVGLRGGLPDTQY
TRBV4-3,13,ASSQMGLGLKTQY